This is a list of T cell receptor beta chains from one sample in a study of blood T cell repertoires in COVID-19. Clones were sequenced by immunoSEQ multiplex PCR, and TCRdb holds only the in-frame ones, with some missing. Among roughly 50,000 clones, around 80% were seen once, and the ten largest hold 10% to 15%. The specimen sequenced was peripheral blood. All receptors come from a woman older than 75 with acute or convalescent COVID-19. The CDR3 runs from the conserved cysteine through the conserved F or W. The order of the fields is D gene, clone size, V gene, J gene, CDR3 protein, CDR3 DNA. The D gene is left open where the match is weak. Clone sizes are given selectively: once, few, many, or a class where the clone is expanded.

d_gene: NA
abundance: NA
v_gene: TRBV6-5
j_gene: TRBJ1-6
CDR3aa: CASTRTGRNSPLHF
CDR3nt: TGTGCCAGCACCCGAACAGGGCGGAATTCACCCCTCCACTTT

d_gene: NA
abundance: once
v_gene: TRBV2
j_gene: TRBJ2-7
CDR3aa: CASSSSSYEQYF
CDR3nt: TGTGCCAGCAGTTCCAGCTCCTACGAGCAGTACTTC

d_gene: NA
abundance: NA
v_gene: TRBV7-3
j_gene: TRBJ2-2
CDR3aa: CASSLRQIRNTGELFF
CDR3nt: TGTGCCAGCAGCTTAAGACAGATCAGAAACACCGGGGAGCTGTTTTTT

d_gene: NA
abundance: NA
v_gene: TRBV11-2
j_gene: TRBJ1-1
CDR3aa: CASSSAGGAAEAFF
CDR3nt: TGTGCCAGCAGCTCCGCGGGGGGGGCGGCTGAAGCTTTCTTT

d_gene: NA
abundance: NA
v_gene: TRBV3-1/TRBV3-2
j_gene: TRBJ1-2
CDR3aa: CASSQRGGAEYGYTF
CDR3nt: TGTGCCAGCAGCCAACGCGGGGGGGCGGAATATGGCTACACCTTC

d_gene: NA
abundance: NA
v_gene: TRBV2
j_gene: TRBJ1-1
CDR3aa: CASSKGALNTEAFF
CDR3nt: TGTGCCAGCAGTAAAGGGGCCTTGAACACTGAAGCTTTCTTT

d_gene: NA
abundance: NA
v_gene: TRBV6-6
j_gene: TRBJ1-2
CDR3aa: CASSYDREYGYTF
CDR3nt: TGTGCCAGCAGTTACGACAGAGAGTATGGCTACACCTTC

d_gene: NA
abundance: NA
v_gene: TRBV6-1
j_gene: TRBJ2-6
CDR3aa: CASSENRGSSGANVLTF
CDR3nt: TGTGCCAGCAGTGAAAACCGGGGGAGCTCTGGGGCCAACGTCCTGACTTTC

d_gene: NA
abundance: NA
v_gene: TRBV11-2
j_gene: TRBJ2-7
CDR3aa: CASSHGSGNSYEQYF
CDR3nt: TGTGCCAGCAGCCACGGCTCGGGGAATTCCTACGAGCAGTACTTC

d_gene: NA
abundance: NA
v_gene: TRBV5-1
j_gene: TRBJ1-6
CDR3aa: CASSLGQSNSPLHF
CDR3nt: TGCGCCAGCAGCTTGGGACAGAGTAATTCACCCCTCCACTTT

d_gene: TRBD1
abundance: few
v_gene: TRBV5-1
j_gene: TRBJ1-3
CDR3aa: CASSMTGGSGNTIYF
CDR3nt: TGCGCCAGCAGCATGACAGGGGGCTCTGGAAACACCATATATTTT

d_gene: TRBD2
abundance: NA
v_gene: TRBV3-1/TRBV3-2
j_gene: TRBJ2-1
CDR3aa: CASSPSSGGFYEQFF
CDR3nt: TGTGCCAGCAGCCCGTCGAGCGGGGGGTTCTATGAGCAGTTCTTC

d_gene: NA
abundance: once
v_gene: TRBV24-1
j_gene: TRBJ1-1
CDR3aa: CATQLNTEAFF
CDR3nt: TGTGCCACCCAGTTGAACACTGAAGCTTTCTTT

d_gene: NA
abundance: NA
v_gene: TRBV6-2/TRBV6-3
j_gene: TRBJ2-1
CDR3aa: CASSYDSGLSSYNEQFF
CDR3nt: TGTGCCAGCAGTTACGACTCTGGTTTAAGCTCCTACAATGAGCAGTTCTTC

d_gene: NA
abundance: NA
v_gene: TRBV7-6
j_gene: TRBJ1-2
CDR3aa: CASSLGGNYGYTF
CDR3nt: TGTGCCAGCAGCTTAGGCGGAAACTATGGCTACACCTTC

d_gene: NA
abundance: NA
v_gene: TRBV3-1/TRBV3-2
j_gene: TRBJ1-3
CDR3aa: CASSQSVGQGNTIYF
CDR3nt: TGTGCCAGCAGCCAATCCGTCGGACAGGGAAACACCATATATTTT

d_gene: NA
abundance: NA
v_gene: TRBV6-6
j_gene: TRBJ2-1
CDR3aa: CASSALASSYNEQFF
CDR3nt: TGTGCCAGCAGTGCCCTCGCGAGCTCCTACAATGAGCAGTTCTTC

d_gene: NA
abundance: NA
v_gene: TRBV15
j_gene: TRBJ1-2
CDR3aa: CATSSDSPLGNYGYTF
CDR3nt: TGTGCCACCAGCAGTGACAGCCCCTTAGGTAACTATGGCTACACCTTC

d_gene: NA
abundance: NA
v_gene: TRBV4-1
j_gene: TRBJ2-5
CDR3aa: CASSQPLGRTEETQYF
CDR3nt: TGCGCCAGCAGCCAACCCCTGGGCAGAACAGAAGAGACCCAGTACTTC

d_gene: NA
abundance: NA
v_gene: TRBV28
j_gene: TRBJ1-2
CDR3aa: CASSLSQVRGYTF
CDR3nt: TGTGCCAGCAGTTTATCACAGGTCAGGGGCTACACCTTC

d_gene: NA
abundance: NA
v_gene: TRBV6-2/TRBV6-3
j_gene: TRBJ2-7
CDR3aa: CASSYVGSEQYF
CDR3nt: TGTGCCAGCAGTTACGTCGGGAGTGAGCAGTACTTC

d_gene: TRBD1
abundance: NA
v_gene: TRBV7-2
j_gene: TRBJ1-1
CDR3aa: CASSLVGGQANTEAFF
CDR3nt: TGTGCCAGCAGCTTAGTGGGGGGACAGGCGAACACTGAAGCTTTCTTT

d_gene: NA
abundance: NA
v_gene: TRBV6-2/TRBV6-3
j_gene: TRBJ1-5
CDR3aa: CASSREYSNQPQHF
CDR3nt: TGTGCCAGCAGTCGCGAGTATAGCAATCAGCCCCAGCATTTT

d_gene: NA
abundance: NA
v_gene: TRBV5-1
j_gene: TRBJ1-3
CDR3aa: CASSLAPGSGNTIYF
CDR3nt: TGCGCCAGCAGCTTGGCTCCAGGCTCTGGAAACACCATATATTTT

d_gene: NA
abundance: NA
v_gene: TRBV30
j_gene: TRBJ1-6
CDR3aa: CAWSLNNSPLHF
CDR3nt: TGTGCCTGGTCACTGAATAATTCACCCCTCCACTTT

d_gene: NA
abundance: NA
v_gene: TRBV6-4
j_gene: TRBJ2-2
CDR3aa: CASSDSDSPGELFF
CDR3nt: TGTGCCAGCAGTGACTCGGACAGCCCCGGGGAGCTGTTTTTT

d_gene: TRBD2
abundance: NA
v_gene: TRBV19
j_gene: TRBJ2-7
CDR3aa: CASSITGTGREQYF
CDR3nt: TGTGCCAGTAGTATAACAGGCACCGGGAGGGAGCAGTACTTC

d_gene: TRBD2
abundance: NA
v_gene: TRBV3-1/TRBV3-2
j_gene: TRBJ2-7
CDR3aa: CASSHGGGSYEQYF
CDR3nt: TGTGCCAGCAGCCATGGCGGGGGCTCCTACGAGCAGTACTTC

d_gene: NA
abundance: once
v_gene: TRBV6-1
j_gene: TRBJ1-3
CDR3aa: CASSEPTGPGNTIYF
CDR3nt: TGTGCCAGCAGTGAACCCACAGGGCCTGGAAACACCATATATTTT

d_gene: NA
abundance: NA
v_gene: TRBV7-2
j_gene: TRBJ1-4
CDR3aa: CASSLAGGVNEKLFF
CDR3nt: TGTGCCAGCAGCTTAGCTGGAGGGGTAAATGAAAAACTGTTTTTT

d_gene: NA
abundance: NA
v_gene: TRBV24-1
j_gene: TRBJ2-5
CDR3aa: CATGGTAEFTQYF
CDR3nt: TGTGCCACCGGGGGGACAGCCGAGTTCACCCAGTACTTC